The 24 T cell receptor beta chains presented below share a single source sample, sequenced in a study of blood T cell repertoires in COVID-19. Profiled with immunoSEQ multiplex PCR; TCRdb holds only in-frame clones, not every one. The sample gives fewer than 200,000 clones, 88% of which show up once; about a quarter is in the top ten. Sequencing was done on a sample of peripheral blood. These receptors were taken from a man aged 60-69 years with acute or convalescent COVID-19.

In its sample, this clone was seen a few times. A junction boundary mismatches the germline segment, possibly from a read error. The chain links TRBV6-5 to TRBJ1-2, with 9 bases aligning to TRBD1. CDR1 MNHEY and CDR2 SVGAGI come from the germline V gene. This CDR3 has 15 residues. CDR3 in DNA: TGTGCCAGCACTTACAGAGGGACAGGGATTGATGGCTACACCTTC. This gives the protein CASTYRGTGIDGYTF.

This chain connects TRBV18 to TRBJ2-2; TRBD1 aligns across 7 bases. Germline CDR1 and CDR2: KGHSH and LQKENI. The CDR3 is made up of 16 amino acids. The ends lost 3 bases at V and 3 bases at J; junction bases unmatched: 7. For the CDR3, the DNA is TGTGCCAGCTCACCTTCCGGGACAGTAGACACCGGGGAGCTGTTTTTT. Translation: CASSPSGTVDTGELFF.

This sequence joins TRBV7-9 and TRBJ1-4, with D perhaps matching TRBD1 (6 bases). Germline V gene data show CDR1 as SEHNR and CDR2 as FQNEAQ (reference sequence). Trimming pared 2 bases from V and 2 bases from J, leaving 9 bases between. The CDR3 has 15 amino acids. CDR3 in DNA: TGTGCCAGCAGCTTAAAAACAGGGACTAATGAAAAACTGTTTTTT. Protein product: CASSLKTGTNEKLFF.

The V call is TRBV10-3, the J call TRBJ1-1; 9 bases are shared with TRBD1. Germline V gene lookup returns CDR1 ENHRY and CDR2 SYGVKD. The junction had 4 bases not matched to a gene; V was cut back by 10 bases and J by 1 base. This CDR3 is 13 amino acids long. The CDR3 loop reads CANRDRENTEAFF. The CDR3 coding sequence is TGTGCCAATAGGGACAGGGAGAACACTGAAGCTTTCTTT.

The chain combines TRBV5-1 with TRBJ2-1; 9 nucleotides match TRBD2. Germline CDR1 and CDR2: SGHRS and YFSETQ. J gave up 7 bases and V 2 bases, and 7 bases lay outside the gene matches. This CDR3 contains 15 residues. CDR3 region: CASSLYSGSGNEQFF. DNA for the CDR3: TGCGCCAGCAGCTTATATAGCGGGAGCGGGAATGAGCAGTTCTTC.

J is TRBJ1-5 and V is TRBV2; TRBD1 matches at 8 bases. J gave up 1 base and V 1 base, and 0 bases lay outside the gene matches. This CDR3 contains 15 residues. Germline CDR1 reads SNHLY; CDR2 reads FYNNEI. The CDR3 DNA reads as TGTGCCAGCAGTGAAGGACAGGGGAGCAATCAGCCCCAGCATTTT. Translating gives CASSEGQGSNQPQHF.

The J gene is TRBJ1-1, the V gene TRBV5-5; D uncertain. Per germline, CDR1 SGHKS and CDR2 YYEKEE (reference sequence). The V end lost 2 bases, the J end lost 4 bases, and 6 bases lay between the germline ends. The CDR3 runs to 12 residues. CDR3 protein: CASSFPSTEAFF. The CDR3 bases are TGTGCCAGCAGCTTCCCGAGCACTGAAGCTTTCTTT. Drawing the rest from reference TRBV5-5 and TRBJ1-1, the complete variable domain is DAGVTQSPTHLIKTRGQQVTLRCSPISGHKSVSWYQQVLGQGPQFIFQYYEKEERGRGNFPDRFSARQFPNYSSELNVNALLLGDSALYLCASSFPSTEAFFGQGTRLTVV.

The chain employs TRBV5-1 and TRBJ1-5; the D gene is possibly TRBD1 (5 bases). The V gene lost 4 bases and the J gene lost 9 bases, with 17 bases spanning the gap. This CDR3 has 14 amino acids. Germline V lookup: CDR1 SGHRS, CDR2 YFSETQ. CDR3 DNA: TGCGCCAGCAGCGAAACAGGAGCTGCCGGGCCCCAGCATTTT. Amino acid sequence: CASSETGAAGPQHF.

The J gene is TRBJ2-1, the V gene TRBV19, with 8 bases identical to TRBD1. The CDR3 length is 15 residues. Germline V lookup: CDR1 LNHDA, CDR2 SQIVND (reference sequence). The ends lost 6 bases at V and 8 bases at J; junction bases unmatched: 12. CDR3: CASSLGQGRFHEQFF. The CDR3 coding sequence is TGTGCCAGTAGCCTCGGACAGGGTAGGTTTCATGAGCAGTTCTTC.

The chain has TRBV6-6 and TRBJ1-1; D unresolved. The V and J ends lost 6 bases and 3 bases respectively, with 11 bases between them. The germline CDR1 and CDR2 sequences are MNHNY and SVGAGI (reference sequence). The CDR3 covers 13 residues. The CDR3 sequence: CASSPRLDTEAFF. The CDR3 DNA is TGTGCCAGCAGCCCCCGGTTGGACACTGAAGCTTTCTTT.

The CDR3 bases are TGTGCCAGCAGCCAGGGGCCTGCAGCTTTCTTT. Amino acids: CASSQGPAAFF. The chain employs TRBV6-2 or TRBV6-3 and TRBJ1-1, with D maybe TRBD1 (6 bases). V lost 6 bases to trimming and J lost 10 bases, with 12 bases between them. Per germline, CDR1 MNHEY and CDR2 SVGEGT. CDR3 length: 11 amino acids.

This clone was detected a few times. The V gene is TRBV5-4, the J gene TRBJ1-4, with D unclear. CDR3 length: 14 residues. V shed 4 bases and J shed 10 bases, with 17 bases lying between them. Germline V gene data show CDR1 as SGHNT and CDR2 as YYREEE (reference sequence). CDR3 nucleotides: TGTGCCAGCAGCAGCAACCCAGACCCAGGAAAACTGTTTTTT. Translating it yields CASSSNPDPGKLFF. The variable domain in full, with the rest retrieved from reference TRBV5-4 and TRBJ1-4, is ETGVTQSPTHLIKTRGQQVTLRCSSQSGHNTVSWYQQALGQGPQFIFQYYREEENGRGNFPPRFSGLQFPNYSSELNVNALELDDSALYLCASSSNPDPGKLFFGSGTQLSVL.

This chain uses TRBV6-5 with TRBJ1-1; no clear D. The CDR3 covers 13 residues. V was cut by 4 bases and J by 6 bases, with 12 bases left in between. Germline values: CDR1 MNHEY, CDR2 SVGAGI. The CDR3 reads CASSFRRGSEAFF. The CDR3 nucleotides read TGTGCCAGCAGTTTCCGACGAGGCTCTGAAGCTTTCTTT.

The CDR3 spells CSVVLDREFEGQFF. The CDR3 nucleotides read TGCAGCGTTGTCCTGGACAGGGAGTTTGAGGGGCAGTTCTTC. The chain has TRBV29-1 and TRBJ2-1, with TRBD1 matching 8 bases. Trimming removed 4 bases from V and 12 bases from J; junction bases left unmatched: 14. Germline loops: CDR1 SQVTM, CDR2 ANQGSEA. This CDR3 region has 14 residues.

The rearrangement links TRBV4-1 to TRBJ1-1; 8 nucleotides match TRBD1. Trimming removed 3 bases from V and 1 base from J; junction bases left unmatched: 10. The length of the CDR3 is 17 residues. CDR1 is MGHRA, CDR2 YSYEKL, per germline. CDR3 DNA sequence: TGCGCCAGCAGCCATGCTTTCCAGGGGGCAGAGAACACTGAAGCTTTCTTT. Its protein product is CASSHAFQGAENTEAFF.

The genes are TRBV7-3 and TRBJ2-2, with TRBD1 as a possible D gene (5 bases). This CDR3 has 14 residues. Germline V CDR1 and CDR2: SGHTA, FQGTGA. The ends were cut back, 3 bases at V and 4 bases at J, with 9 bases in the middle. CDR3 DNA: TGTGCCAGCAGCTTGCTAGGGGTCACCGGGGAGCTGTTTTTT. Amino acids: CASSLLGVTGELFF.

This rearrangement joins TRBV4-1 to TRBJ1-1, with 11 bases lining up with TRBD1. Germline values: CDR1 MGHRA, CDR2 YSYEKL. This CDR3 has 15 amino acids. After removal of 1 base from V and 5 bases from J, the junction contained 3 bases not matched to a gene. The CDR3 region has the DNA TGCGCCAGCAGCCAAGGGGGACAGGGGGGGACTGAAGCTTTCTTT. As protein: CASSQGGQGGTEAFF.

The chain combines TRBV5-1 with TRBJ1-3; D perhaps matches TRBD1 (6 bases). The germline V gene has CDR1 SGHRS and CDR2 YFSETQ. The V end lost 0 bases, the J end lost 3 bases, and 10 bases lay between the germline ends. CDR3 length: 15 amino acids. For the CDR3, the DNA is TGCGCCAGCAGCTTGGAAGGGGGTAGTGGAAACACCATATATTTT. This encodes CASSLEGGSGNTIYF.

J is TRBJ1-2 and V is TRBV5-1, with D possibly TRBD1 on 5 matching bases. The CDR3 is 15 residues long. Per germline, CDR1 SGHRS and CDR2 YFSETQ. Between the trimmed V and J ends, which lost 5 bases and 5 bases, there was a span of 19 bases. DNA of the CDR3: TGCGCCAGCAGGCCTGACGCAGGGTCGATATATGGCTACACCTTC. Residues: CASRPDAGSIYGYTF.

The chain couples TRBV27 to TRBJ1-4; D unresolved. This CDR3 has 18 amino acids. The V and J ends lost 1 base and 4 bases respectively, with 19 bases between them. Per germline, CDR1 MNHEY and CDR2 SMNVEV (reference sequence). The DNA of the CDR3 is TGTGCCAGCAGTTTATATGGACCGGGATCCGGGATTAATGAAAAACTGTTTTTT. This encodes CASSLYGPGSGINEKLFF.

The chain links TRBV12-3 or TRBV12-4 to TRBJ2-3; D unresolved. CDR3 size: 12 residues. V was shortened by 5 bases and J by 7 bases, with 10 bases between the two germline ends. The CDR3 nucleotides are TGTGCCAGCAGTGTTAACATATATACGCAGTATTTT. This codes for CASSVNIYTQYF.

The rearrangement links TRBV19 to TRBJ1-1; D call uncertain. V lost 2 bases and J 5 bases, leaving 9 bases between the germline ends. The CDR3 loop spans 13 amino acids. Per germline, CDR1 LNHDA and CDR2 SQIVND (reference sequence). The CDR3 reads CASSIIRGTEAFF. The CDR3 bases are TGTGCCAGTAGTATAATCCGGGGAACTGAAGCTTTCTTT.

This chain connects TRBV30 to TRBJ1-5, with TRBD1 matching over 10 bases. Trimming at V came to 4 bases and at J to 1 base, leaving 10 bases not matched to a gene. CDR3 length: 17 amino acids. In germline, CDR1 is GTSNPN, CDR2 SVGIG (reference sequence). In nucleotides, the CDR3 is TGTGCCTGGACCGCGGGGGACAGGGGATTAAGCAATCAGCCCCAGCATTTT. It specifies CAWTAGDRGLSNQPQHF.

Written as DNA, the CDR3 is TGTGCCAGCACTAGGACAAGATACACTGAAGCTTTCTTT. It specifies CASTRTRYTEAFF. The chain joins TRBV6-5 to TRBJ1-1; tentative D call: TRBD1 (5 bases). Trimming took off 7 bases at V and 3 bases at J, with 12 bases between the two ends. The CDR3 contains 13 residues. Looked up from germline, CDR1 is MNHEY and CDR2 is SVGAGI.